The 10 T cell receptor beta chains reported below all come from one sample, sequenced in a study of control samples from healthy donors and cancer patients. The assay was immunoSEQ multiplex PCR, and TCRdb's table has in-frame clones only and misses some. The sample consists of 110,000 to 150,000 clones, more than 80% of them appearing once. Sequencing input: blood. The receptor source for this set is a man between 18 and 29 years old in good health.

The chain joins TRBV7-9 to TRBJ1-4; no clear D gene. From germline, CDR1 is SEHNR and CDR2 FQNEAQ (reference sequence). The CDR3 length is 13 residues. V was trimmed by 1 base and J by 4 bases, leaving 4 bases between them. DNA of the CDR3: TGTGCCAGCAGCTTAGTCAGTAATGAAAAACTGTTTTTT. It codes for CASSLVSNEKLFF. The whole variable domain, filled in from reference TRBV7-9 and TRBJ1-4, reads DTGVSQNPRHKITKRGQNVTFRCDPISEHNRLYWYRQTLGQGPEFLTYFQNEAQLEKSRLLSDRFSAERPKGSFSTLEIQRTEQGDSAMYLCASSLVSNEKLFFGSGTQLSVL.

V gene TRBV5-5 combines with J gene TRBJ2-5, with 8 bases fitting TRBD1. CDR1 and CDR2 (germline): SGHKS, YYEKEE (reference sequence). There are 15 residues in the CDR3. V dropped 3 bases and J dropped 4; count of bases not matched to a gene: 8. The CDR3 sequence: CASSSQTGDAETQYF. The CDR3, as DNA: TGTGCCAGCAGCTCCCAGACAGGGGATGCAGAGACCCAGTACTTC.

The chain combines TRBV9 with TRBJ1-2; 8 positions match TRBD1. Germline loops: CDR1 SGDLS, CDR2 YYNGEE. The junction had 9 bases not matched to a gene; V was cut back by 4 bases and J by 7 bases. This CDR3 is built from 14 residues. The CDR3 spells CASSQTGAPLGYTF. The CDR3 DNA is TGTGCCAGCAGCCAGACAGGGGCGCCTCTTGGCTACACCTTC.

The chain employs TRBV6-4 and TRBJ1-1, with TRBD1 matching 7 bases. V trimming: 6 bases; J trimming: 2 bases; junction bases outside the gene matches: 3. The germline V gene has CDR1 MRHNA and CDR2 SNTAGT. This CDR3 has 13 amino acids. CDR3 in amino acids: CASRQGRNTEAFF. In nucleotides, the CDR3 is TGTGCCAGCAGACAGGGGAGAAACACTGAAGCTTTCTTT.

The genes are TRBV19 and TRBJ2-5; D is ambiguous. The CDR3 extends over 13 amino acids. Germline V gene lookup returns CDR1 LNHDA and CDR2 SQIVND (reference sequence). Trimming took 4 bases from V and 5 from J, leaving 11 bases between them. Here the CDR3 reads CASSRAPRETQYF. CDR3 coding DNA: TGTGCCAGTAGTAGGGCCCCTAGGGAGACCCAGTACTTC.

This chain joins TRBV5-5 and TRBJ2-7; the match to TRBD1 covers 8 bases. CDR3 length equals 15 residues. Per germline, CDR1 SGHKS and CDR2 YYEKEE (reference sequence). J gave up 3 bases and V 3 bases, and 8 bases lay outside the gene matches. The CDR3 spells CASSSAGTGLYEQYF. The CDR3, as DNA: TGTGCCAGCAGCTCTGCCGGGACAGGCCTCTACGAGCAGTACTTC. The whole variable domain, filled in from reference TRBV5-5 and TRBJ2-7, reads DAGVTQSPTHLIKTRGQQVTLRCSPISGHKSVSWYQQVLGQGPQFIFQYYEKEERGRGNFPDRFSARQFPNYSSELNVNALLLGDSALYLCASSSAGTGLYEQYFGPGTRLTVT.

J is TRBJ1-5 and V is TRBV23-1; TRBD1 matches 8 bases. TRBV23-1 counts as an open reading frame of uncertain function. V lost 7 bases to trimming and J lost 2 bases; unmatched junction nucleotides: 4. The CDR3 is 14 amino acids. The CDR3 nucleotides read TGCGCCAGCACCTTGACAGGGGGCAATCAGCCCCAGCATTTT. Protein: CASTLTGGNQPQHF.

The chain uses TRBV16 and TRBJ1-2, with D possibly being TRBD1 (5 bases). The CDR3 covers 13 residues. Trimming removed 0 bases at V and 4 bases at J, with 6 bases between. Germline V CDR1 and CDR2: KGHSY, FQNENV. The CDR3 region is CASSQSGGYGYTF. The CDR3, as DNA: TGTGCCAGCAGCCAATCGGGGGGCTATGGCTACACCTTC.

The chain has TRBV5-1 and TRBJ1-2, with unresolved D. The CDR3 totals 13 residues. Germline lookup yields CDR1 SGHRS and CDR2 YFSETQ. The V end was cut by 5 bases, the J end by 2 bases, with 10 bases between. In DNA form, the CDR3 reads TGCGCCAGCAGATCTGGCAGAAACTATGGCTACACCTTC. Translated: CASRSGRNYGYTF.

This chain links TRBV5-1 with TRBJ2-7, with D tentatively TRBD1 (6 bases). This CDR3 is built from 16 residues. V was cut by 4 bases and J by 2 bases, with 19 bases left in between. CDR1 and CDR2 from the germline V gene are SGHRS and YFSETQ. The CDR3 coding sequence is TGCGCCAGCAGCACCGGACAGATCGGTATAGCCTACGAGCAGTACTTC. Its protein is CASSTGQIGIAYEQYF.